Shown below are 17 T cell receptor beta chains from a single sample sequenced in a study of blood T cell repertoires in COVID-19. Clones were sequenced by immunoSEQ multiplex PCR, and TCRdb holds only the in-frame ones, with some missing. The table has fewer than 450,000 clones, 88% seen once. The source material was peripheral blood. These receptors were obtained from a woman in her forties or fifties with COVID-19, enrolled during active disease.

The rearrangement links TRBV29-1 to TRBJ2-3, with D unresolved. This CDR3 comprises 14 residues. Germline values: CDR1 SQVTM, CDR2 ANQGSEA. Between the trimmed V and J ends, which lost 3 bases and 1 base, there was a span of 11 bases. Here the CDR3 DNA reads TGCAGCGTTGATAACCCAGATGGCACAGATACGCAGTATTTT. It is translated as CSVDNPDGTDTQYF.

The chain couples TRBV10-3 to TRBJ2-1; D is possibly TRBD2 (5 bases). The CDR3 extends over 17 amino acids. The germline V gene has CDR1 ENHRY and CDR2 SYGVKD. V was trimmed by 0 bases and J by 7 bases, leaving 19 bases between them. The CDR3 sequence: CAISESVLALFGNEQFF. In DNA, the CDR3 is TGTGCCATCAGTGAGTCTGTCCTAGCCCTCTTCGGGAATGAGCAGTTCTTC.

The chain recombines TRBV7-2 with TRBJ2-3, with no clear D. This CDR3 is 17 amino acids long. Trimming cost V 1 base and J 1 base, with 15 bases left between them. Germline CDR1 SGHTA, CDR2 FQGNSA. The CDR3 nucleotides read TGTGCCAGCAGCTTAGGTGGGCCGCTTAGAGGCACAGATACGCAGTATTTT. It yields the protein CASSLGGPLRGTDTQYF.

This clone was detected only a few times. This sequence joins TRBV5-1 and TRBJ1-1, with 9 positions matching TRBD1. The germline gives CDR1 SGHRS, CDR2 YFSETQ. The V and J ends lost 0 bases and 2 bases, in that order; junction bases with no gene match: 2. This CDR3 region has 15 residues. The CDR3 DNA reads TGCGCCAGCAGCTTGGGGGACAGGGAAAACACTGAAGCTTTCTTT. Translating it yields CASSLGDRENTEAFF.

This clone was seen just once. V is TRBV19 and J is TRBJ2-3; D gene ambiguous. The CDR3 length is 15 residues. Germline assignment: CDR1 LNHDA and CDR2 SQIVND (reference sequence). V gave up 3 bases and J gave up 2 bases, with 12 bases separating them. CDR3 in amino acids: CASSMSVSFTDTQYF. The CDR3 nucleotides read TGTGCCAGTAGTATGTCGGTCTCTTTCACAGATACGCAGTATTTT.

The V call is TRBV18, the J call TRBJ1-5; D is unresolved. The CDR3 sequence is 14 residues long. Germline values: CDR1 KGHSH, CDR2 LQKENI. V shed 2 bases and J shed 7 bases, with 12 bases lying between them. In nucleotides, the CDR3 is TGTGCCAGCTCACCAGGAGGGCAGGACCAGCCCCAGCATTTT. Translated: CASSPGGQDQPQHF. Full variable domain (remainder filled in from reference TRBV18 and TRBJ1-5): NAGVMQNPRHLVRRRGQEARLRCSPMKGHSHVYWYRQLPEEGLKFMVYLQKENIIDESGMPKERFSAEFPKEGPSILRIQQVVRGDSAAYFCASSPGGQDQPQHFGDGTRLSIL.

This chain connects TRBV3-1 (or the pseudogene TRBV3-2) to TRBJ2-1; maybe TRBD2 (5 bases). V lost 1 base and J lost 14, with 18 bases in between. The CDR3 has 14 amino acids. Germline values: CDR1 LGHDT, CDR2 YNNKEL (reference sequence). The CDR3 nucleotides are TGTGCCAGCAGCCAAGGCCGTATGGGAGCTCGTGAGTTCTTC. As protein: CASSQGRMGAREFF.

This chain joins TRBV6-4 and TRBJ1-5; D possibly corresponds to TRBD1 (5 bases). The CDR3 is made up of 13 amino acids. Germline V lookup: CDR1 MRHNA, CDR2 SNTAGT. The V end lost 8 bases, the J end lost 5 bases, and 13 bases lay between the germline ends. The DNA for the CDR3 is TGTGCCAGCGCCTCCAGGGAGGATCAGCCCCAGCATTTT. It is translated as CASASREDQPQHF.

The V call is TRBV27, the J call TRBJ2-1; 8 bases align to TRBD2. Germline V CDR1 and CDR2: MNHEY, SMNVEV (reference sequence). This CDR3 has 15 residues. V lost 5 bases, J lost 3 bases, and 6 bases stayed unmatched. The CDR3 DNA follows: TGTGCCAGCAGTCTCTCGGCGGGGGGCTACAATGAGCAGTTCTTC. Its translation is CASSLSAGGYNEQFF.

This rearrangement joins TRBV5-4 to TRBJ2-4, with D possibly being TRBD2 (5 bases). Germline V gives CDR1 SGHNT, CDR2 YYREEE (reference sequence). V dropped 5 bases and J dropped 0 bases, with 12 bases sitting between them. The CDR3 runs to 15 residues. This CDR3 is CASSLAGLAKNIQYF. In nucleotides, the CDR3 is TGTGCCAGCAGTCTCGCCGGACTAGCCAAAAACATTCAGTACTTC. The full variable domain, in which reference TRBV5-4 and TRBJ2-4 provide the parts outside the CDR3, is ETGVTQSPTHLIKTRGQQVTLRCSSQSGHNTVSWYQQALGQGPQFIFQYYREEENGRGNFPPRFSGLQFPNYSSELNVNALELDDSALYLCASSLAGLAKNIQYFGAGTRLSVL.

The chain couples TRBV19 to TRBJ2-1; 8 positions agree with TRBD1. The CDR3 has 13 amino acids. The trim removed 10 bases at V and 5 bases at J, leaving 7 bases unmatched. The germline CDR1 and CDR2 sequences are LNHDA and SQIVND (reference sequence). The CDR3 loop reads CATRTGFDNEQFF. The CDR3 DNA is TGTGCCACCCGGACAGGGTTCGACAATGAGCAGTTCTTC.

In its sample, this clone was seen once. The chain recombines TRBV19 with TRBJ1-5; 7 bases line up with TRBD1. The CDR3 totals 15 residues. CDR1 is LNHDA and CDR2 is SQIVND in the germline V gene (reference sequence). The V segment lost 5 bases and the J segment 2 bases; nucleotides outside the gene matches: 6. This CDR3 reads CASSVGGSGNQPQHF. The CDR3 region has the DNA TGTGCCAGTAGTGTAGGGGGCTCGGGCAATCAGCCCCAGCATTTT.

This chain joins TRBV10-1 and TRBJ1-1; D is uncertain. This CDR3 contains 17 residues. Trimming removed 0 bases from V and 6 bases from J, with 20 bases in between. Germline V lookup: CDR1 WNHNN, CDR2 SYGVQD (reference sequence). Here the CDR3 reads CASSESPEVAVAAEAFF. The CDR3 DNA is TGCGCCAGCAGTGAGTCGCCGGAGGTAGCAGTAGCGGCTGAAGCTTTCTTT.

J is TRBJ2-7 and V is TRBV7-9; 7 positions match TRBD1. CDR3 length: 12 amino acids. V trimming: 5 bases; J trimming: 3 bases; junction bases outside the gene matches: 1. Germline CDR1 and CDR2: SEHNR and FQNEAQ (reference sequence). The chain's CDR3 is CASSTGVYEQYF. DNA for the CDR3: TGTGCCAGCAGCACAGGGGTCTACGAGCAGTACTTC.

The rearrangement uses TRBV5-4 and TRBJ1-1; unclear D gene. The CDR3 runs to 14 residues. V was clipped by 1 base and J by 2 bases, with 9 bases between them. CDR1 and CDR2 from the germline V gene are SGHNT and YYREEE (reference sequence). The CDR3 loop reads CASSLSAYNTEAFF. As DNA, the CDR3 is TGTGCCAGCAGCTTGTCTGCCTATAACACTGAAGCTTTCTTT.

This clone has only one observation. The chain carries TRBV6-1 and TRBJ2-1, with D possibly matching TRBD1 (5 bases). V lost 2 bases and J 8 bases, leaving 22 bases between the germline ends. CDR1 is MNHNS, CDR2 SASEGT, per germline. The CDR3 is made up of 17 amino acids. The CDR3 protein is CASSEWYQGTTPDEQFF. In DNA form, the CDR3 reads TGTGCCAGCAGTGAATGGTACCAGGGCACAACCCCCGATGAGCAGTTCTTC.

This clone was seen only once. This chain joins TRBV4-1 and TRBJ2-7; tentatively, D is TRBD1 (5 bases). This CDR3 region has 15 residues. The V and J ends lost 3 bases and 2 bases respectively, with 14 bases between them. Germline V CDR1 and CDR2: MGHRA, YSYEKL. The CDR3, as DNA: TGCGCCAGCAGCCATCCAGGTCAAGGGGCCTACGAGCAGTACTTC. Its translation: CASSHPGQGAYEQYF.